The sequence of this T cell receptor beta chain was determined in a study of T cell responses to AZD1222 COVID-19 vaccine. Points from the study as a whole: Repertoires were collected only later (after the peak T cell response had occurred). The donor group comprised mostly white British people and more females; the analysis possibly underestimated clonal diversity.

Profiling relied on immunoSEQ multiplex PCR, and the TCRdb table lists in-frame clones only, not all of them. The sample shows 100,000 to 150,000 clones, around 89% of them seen only once. CDR1 and CDR2 from the germline V gene are ENHRY and SYGVKD. The CDR3 is 13 residues long. V lost 10 bases, J lost 3 bases, and 15 bases lay in between. This clone has a handful of counts. The antigen is undetermined. The rearrangement links TRBV10-3 to TRBJ2-5; D perhaps matches TRBD1 (6 bases). This clonotype originated in an adult in good health. The starting material was peripheral blood, obtained on day 0 of MenACWY control vaccination. DNA for the CDR3: TGTGCCAACCAAAGGGACAATGAAGAGACCCAGTACTTC. This gives the protein CANQRDNEETQYF.